Below, 19 T cell receptor beta chains from the same sample are listed, as sequenced in a study of blood T cell repertoires in COVID-19. The method was immunoSEQ multiplex PCR; TCRdb's version includes in-frame clones alone and lacks a portion of them. The sample carries some 140,000 clones, about three quarters recorded once. The sample comprised peripheral blood. The source of these receptors is a man older than 75 with acute or convalescent COVID-19.

This clone has more than one count but fewer than ten. V is TRBV24-1 and J is TRBJ1-5, with a possible D match to TRBD1 (5 bases). This CDR3 spans 13 amino acids. Per germline, CDR1 KGHDR and CDR2 SFDVKD. V lost 11 bases and J 1 base, leaving 11 bases between the germline ends. CDR3 region: CAKRGVSNQPQHF. DNA for the CDR3: TGTGCCAAGCGGGGGGTGAGCAATCAGCCCCAGCATTTT.

V gene TRBV19 combines with J gene TRBJ1-5; D is ambiguous. The germline CDR1 and CDR2 sequences are LNHDA and SQIVND (reference sequence). The CDR3 totals 15 residues. V was pared by 10 bases and J by 0 bases, with 16 bases between. Written as DNA, the CDR3 is TGTGCCACCCACCCGGGCGGGATTAGCAATCAGCCCCAGCATTTT. It is translated as CATHPGGISNQPQHF.

This clone showed up just a few times. This sequence joins TRBV19 and TRBJ2-5, with a weak D call TRBD2 (6 bases). In germline, CDR1 is LNHDA, CDR2 SQIVND (reference sequence). CDR3 length equals 16 residues. V lost 5 bases, J lost 7 bases, and 23 bases lay in between. The CDR3 reads CASSPRLGRRVGTQYF. DNA for the CDR3: TGTGCCAGTAGTCCCCGTTTGGGAAGGAGGGTAGGGACCCAGTACTTC.

V and J are TRBV24-1 and TRBJ2-2, with TRBD1 as a possible D gene (6 bases). The V end lost 7 bases, the J end lost 5 bases, and 7 bases lay between the germline ends. Germline values: CDR1 KGHDR, CDR2 SFDVKD. The CDR3 extends over 12 amino acids. The CDR3 region is CATSRGTGELFF. CDR3 sequence (DNA): TGTGCCACCAGCAGGGGAACCGGGGAGCTGTTTTTT.

This chain uses TRBV5-1 with TRBJ1-4, with 7 bases that match TRBD1. Germline-derived CDR1 and CDR2 are SGHRS and YFSETQ. This CDR3 region has 16 residues. V was pared by 0 bases and J by 2 bases, with 4 bases of the junction left unmatched. The CDR3 sequence: CASSLAGGTTNEKLFF. The CDR3 DNA sequence: TGCGCCAGCAGCTTGGCAGGGGGGACGACTAATGAAAAACTGTTTTTT. Full variable domain (remainder filled in from reference TRBV5-1 and TRBJ1-4): KAGVTQTPRYLIKTRGQQVTLSCSPISGHRSVSWYQQTPGQGLQFLFEYFSETQRNKGNFPGRFSGRQFSNSRSEMNVSTLELGDSALYLCASSLAGGTTNEKLFFGSGTQLSVL.

V gene TRBV19 combines with J gene TRBJ2-5; 10 bases agree with TRBD2. Trimming at V came to 2 bases and at J to 4 bases, leaving 10 bases not matched to a gene. This CDR3 spans 17 amino acids. CDR1 and CDR2 from the germline V gene are LNHDA and SQIVND (reference sequence). Written as DNA, the CDR3 is TGTGCCAGTAGTATAAAGGGGCGAGCGGGGGGGCCAGAGACCCAGTACTTC. Protein product: CASSIKGRAGGPETQYF.

This clone was counted only a few times. The CDR3 sequence: CASSEARGHGQYF. In DNA form, the CDR3 reads TGTGCCAGCAGTGAAGCCAGGGGGCATGGGCAGTATTTT. V usage is TRBV2 and J usage is TRBJ2-3, with 8 positions matching TRBD1. The CDR3 spans 13 residues. Germline V CDR1 and CDR2: SNHLY, FYNNEI. The V segment lost 0 bases and the J segment 11 bases; nucleotides outside the gene matches: 4.

This chain joins TRBV6-6 and TRBJ1-6; D perhaps matches TRBD1 (5 bases). The germline V and J ends were trimmed by 6 bases and 8 bases, with 14 bases remaining between them. The CDR3 sequence is 14 residues long. Germline V gene data show CDR1 as MNHNY and CDR2 as SVGAGI (reference sequence). CDR3 nucleotides: TGTGCCAGCAGACCAGGGTTGTTGGATTCACCCCTCCACTTT. Translated, it gives CASRPGLLDSPLHF.

V usage is TRBV4-3 and J usage is TRBJ2-2; 9 bases map to TRBD1. CDR3 length: 15 amino acids. Germline lookup yields CDR1 LGHNA and CDR2 YSLEER. J lost 3 bases, V lost 4 bases, and 3 bases had no gene match. The CDR3 spells CASSPGQGYTGELFF. CDR3 DNA sequence: TGCGCCAGCAGCCCGGGACAGGGTTACACCGGGGAGCTGTTTTTT.

This clone showed up just a few times. The rearrangement links TRBV28 to TRBJ1-5; possible D gene TRBD1, 6 bases. This CDR3 contains 15 residues. The V end lost 6 bases, the J end lost 5 bases, and 17 bases lay between the germline ends. CDR1 MDHEN and CDR2 SYDVKM come from the germline V gene. The CDR3 DNA follows: TGTGCCAGCAGCCCGGGACACGGGTTTGATCAGCCCCAGCATTTT. As protein: CASSPGHGFDQPQHF.

J is TRBJ2-7 and V is TRBV5-4, with 14 bases aligning to TRBD2. Germline V CDR1 and CDR2: SGHNT, YYREEE (reference sequence). V dropped 4 bases and J dropped 5; count of bases not matched to a gene: 5. This CDR3 contains 15 residues. The CDR3 sequence is CASSRTSGGPNEQYF. Written as DNA, the CDR3 is TGTGCCAGCAGCCGGACTAGCGGGGGGCCGAACGAGCAGTACTTC. Based on the CDR3 plus reference TRBV5-4 and TRBJ2-7, the full variable domain is ETGVTQSPTHLIKTRGQQVTLRCSSQSGHNTVSWYQQALGQGPQFIFQYYREEENGRGNFPPRFSGLQFPNYSSELNVNALELDDSALYLCASSRTSGGPNEQYFGPGTRLTVT.

This chain joins TRBV7-9 and TRBJ1-1, with D tentatively TRBD1 (6 bases). Trimming removed 6 bases at V and 5 bases at J, with 10 bases between. Per germline, CDR1 SEHNR and CDR2 FQNEAQ (reference sequence). The CDR3 covers 12 residues. The CDR3 DNA reads TGTGCCAGCAGGCCACAGGGAACTGAAGCTTTCTTT. Protein product: CASRPQGTEAFF.

The chain uses TRBV5-5 and TRBJ1-1; TRBD1 might be the D (6 bases). The CDR3 spans 15 residues. With 0 bases removed from V and 4 bases from J, the gap between germline ends came to 13 bases. Per the germline V gene, CDR1 is SGHKS and CDR2 is YYEKEE (reference sequence). CDR3: CASSLELDSRTEAFF. CDR3 bases: TGTGCCAGCAGCTTGGAGTTGGACAGCCGCACTGAAGCTTTCTTT.

The rearrangement links TRBV9 to TRBJ1-1; TRBD1 agrees at 7 bases. CDR3 size: 13 residues. Germline CDR1 is SGDLS and CDR2 is YYNGEE. V shed 5 bases, J shed 5 bases, and the junction held 6 bases outside the gene matches. Here the CDR3 DNA reads TGTGCCAGCAGTGTTACAGGGGAGACTGAAGCTTTCTTT. Its protein product is CASSVTGETEAFF.

The J gene is TRBJ2-7, the V gene TRBV9; 8 nucleotides match TRBD1. V shed 4 bases and J 2 bases; nucleotides not matched to a gene: 8. The length of the CDR3 is 15 residues. Germline values: CDR1 SGDLS, CDR2 YYNGEE. The CDR3 DNA follows: TGTGCCAGCAGCCCGGGACAGGCGGGAACCTACGAGCAGTACTTC. This codes for CASSPGQAGTYEQYF. Filled out from reference TRBV9 and TRBJ2-7, the complete variable domain reads DSGVTQTPKHLITATGQRVTLRCSPRSGDLSVYWYQQSLDQGLQFLIQYYNGEERAKGNILERFSAQQFPDLHSELNLSSLELGDSALYFCASSPGQAGTYEQYFGPGTRLTVT.

The chain has TRBV7-2 and TRBJ2-2, with TRBD1 matching 9 bases. The trim removed 5 bases at V and 4 bases at J, leaving 5 bases unmatched. The CDR3 is made up of 15 amino acids. Per the germline V gene, CDR1 is SGHTA and CDR2 is FQGNSA. CDR3 coding DNA: TGTGCCAGCAGCCCGGGACAGGGAGCCACCGGGGAGCTGTTTTTT. Its translation: CASSPGQGATGELFF.

The chain is built from TRBV9 and TRBJ2-7; unclear D gene. Germline V gene lookup returns CDR1 SGDLS and CDR2 YYNGEE. CDR3 length: 19 amino acids. V lost 0 bases and J lost 0, with 22 bases in between. This CDR3 reads CASSVGASFDVLSSYEQYF. DNA of the CDR3: TGTGCCAGCAGCGTAGGAGCCTCATTCGACGTACTAAGCTCCTACGAGCAGTACTTC.

This chain connects TRBV6-5 to TRBJ2-5; D unresolved. V was clipped by 6 bases and J by 5 bases, with 7 bases between them. CDR1 is MNHEY and CDR2 is SVGAGI in the germline V gene. This CDR3 is 11 amino acids long. The CDR3 reads CASSYWETQYF. In DNA, the CDR3 is TGTGCCAGCAGCTATTGGGAGACCCAGTACTTC.

The chain has TRBV29-1 and TRBJ1-1; D is possibly TRBD1 (5 bases). Germline V gene sequence: CDR1 SQVTM, CDR2 ANQGSEA. Deletions cut 5 bases from V and 1 base from J, with 14 bases between. The CDR3 loop spans 14 amino acids. Here the CDR3 DNA reads TGCAGCGTTACTAAGCACGACAGGAACACTGAAGCTTTCTTT. Translation gives CSVTKHDRNTEAFF.